The entry below describes one TCR beta chain. Its antigen is undetermined. The V end lost 7 bases, the J end lost 0 bases, and 4 bases lay between the germline ends. Germline V lookup: CDR1 ENHRY, CDR2 SYGVKD. The CDR3 contains 12 residues. The record originates from a study of cytomegalovirus exposure and HLA in healthy donors. Study information: Of about 400 genotyped donors, roughly 86% clustered with self-reported Caucasian donors. Broader study findings: For most TCR sequences rarity was the rule, although some public TCRs occurred in many donors.

The PCR ran on 60 Vbeta and 13 Jbeta primers. Produced via immunoSEQ multiplex PCR; TCRdb's table is partial and in-frame only. This table has fewer than 200,000 clones, about 79% appearing once. The sequencing sample was made of PBMCs. The TCR was taken from a girl aged 2 to 10 in good health and CMV-seropositive. The chain carries TRBV10-3 and TRBJ1-3; D is unresolved. This CDR3 is CAIKSSGNTIYF. CDR3 coding DNA: TGTGCCATCAAGAGCTCTGGAAACACCATATATTTT.